This is a list of T cell receptor beta chains from one sample in a study of beta chain features in type 1 diabetes. Data came from immunoSEQ multiplex PCR; TCRdb stores just in-frame clones and leaves some out. The repertoire holds around 200,000 clones, more than 10% seen once, with less than 0.7% in the top ten. Sequencing was done on a sample of central memory CD4+ T cells from blood. These receptors came from a woman between 18 and 29 years old in good health. CDR3s leave out the opening cysteine and the closing phenylalanine or tryptophan. Where a row states a size, it is once, few, many or the class of an expanded clone; other rows omit it.

TRBV19	11	TRBJ2-1	many	ASRGQGAGEQF
TRBV30	12	TRBJ1-2	.	AWSVLRTVYGYT
TRBV4-1	14	TRBJ2-3	few	ASSQDGRDLGSTQY
TRBV6-1	13	TRBJ1-1	few	ASSEIGVGGTEAF
TRBV5-6	11	TRBJ2-5	.	ASSLGGPQTQY
TRBV7-2	13	TRBJ2-1	.	ASSSGTSAYNEQF
TRBV19	14	TRBJ2-5	few	ASSQGASGRSETQY
TRBV28	14	TRBJ2-7	.	ASSPATGGRRYEQY
TRBV18	13	TRBJ2-1	.	ASSPWDRVPNEQF
TRBV7-9	12	TRBJ1-2	few	ASSNRQGVNGYT
TRBV5-1	11	TRBJ2-7	few	ASSPGQGWEQY
TRBV5-1	15	TRBJ1-1	.	ASSLRTGTNMNTEAF
TRBV27	15	TRBJ2-2	few	ASKGRGTGVYTGELF
TRBV9	15	TRBJ2-2	.	ASAVRGSLMNTGELF
TRBV2	13	TRBJ1-2	.	ASSEGLGGNYGYT
TRBV5-6	11	TRBJ2-1	few	ASSLDRGARQF
TRBV2	12	TRBJ2-2	few	ASSARGSTGELF
TRBV13	12	TRBJ2-3	.	ASSPGLAGNTQY
TRBV4-1	14	TRBJ2-5	few	ASSQDGSGYQETQY
TRBV7-2	11	TRBJ2-3	few	ASGERGTDTQY
TRBV6-5	13	TRBJ2-7	few	ASSRRTGGFYEQY
TRBV7-2	10	TRBJ2-5	few	ASSFSKETQY
TRBV6-6	12	TRBJ2-7	.	ASIRDYLSYEQY
TRBV7-9	15	TRBJ2-3	few	ASSLGGKREAHHTQY
TRBV29-1	12	TRBJ2-7	.	SVERAGVSYEQY
TRBV9	14	TRBJ2-2	.	ASSVGLAGVDGELF
TRBV7-2	14	TRBJ2-5	few	ASSPLSGRNGETQY
TRBV27	11	TRBJ2-1	few	ASSLIESNEQF
TRBV11-2	15	TRBJ1-3	few	ASSRTGTAMSGNTIY
TRBV18	12	TRBJ1-5	.	ASSYTDRGQPQH
TRBV11-2	13	TRBJ1-3	few	ASSMTGDGGNTIY
TRBV7-9	12	TRBJ2-1	.	ASSLDSPSGEQF
TRBV5-1	14	TRBJ1-3	.	ASSLVTASSGNTIY
TRBV6-5	13	TRBJ2-7	few	ASSLILTGKHEQY
TRBV5-1	14	TRBJ2-3	.	ASSFRGGGTIDTQY
TRBV5-6	13	TRBJ1-1	few	ASSWGGRGNTEAF
TRBV6-5	14	TRBJ1-1	.	ASSYYTGLSNTEAF